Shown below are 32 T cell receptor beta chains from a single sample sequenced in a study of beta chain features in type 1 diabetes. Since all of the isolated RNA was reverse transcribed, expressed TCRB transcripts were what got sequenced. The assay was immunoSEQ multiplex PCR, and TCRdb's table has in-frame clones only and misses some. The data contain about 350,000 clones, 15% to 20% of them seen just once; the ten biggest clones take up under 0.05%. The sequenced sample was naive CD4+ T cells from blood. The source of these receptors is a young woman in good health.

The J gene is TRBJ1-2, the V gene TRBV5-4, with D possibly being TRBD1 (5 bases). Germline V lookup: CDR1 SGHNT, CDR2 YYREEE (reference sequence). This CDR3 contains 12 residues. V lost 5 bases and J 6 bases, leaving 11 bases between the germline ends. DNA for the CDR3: TGTGCCAGCAGTTTAGACAGCCATGGCTACACCTTC. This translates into CASSLDSHGYTF. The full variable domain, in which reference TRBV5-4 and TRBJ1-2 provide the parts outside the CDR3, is ETGVTQSPTHLIKTRGQQVTLRCSSQSGHNTVSWYQQALGQGPQFIFQYYREEENGRGNFPPRFSGLQFPNYSSELNVNALELDDSALYLCASSLDSHGYTFGSGTRLTVV.

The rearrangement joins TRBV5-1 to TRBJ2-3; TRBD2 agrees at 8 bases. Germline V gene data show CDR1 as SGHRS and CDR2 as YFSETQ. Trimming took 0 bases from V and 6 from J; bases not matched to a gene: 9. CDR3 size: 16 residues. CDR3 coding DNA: TGCGCCAGCAGCTTGGTACTAGCGGTACTCGGGGATACGCAGTATTTT. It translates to CASSLVLAVLGDTQYF.

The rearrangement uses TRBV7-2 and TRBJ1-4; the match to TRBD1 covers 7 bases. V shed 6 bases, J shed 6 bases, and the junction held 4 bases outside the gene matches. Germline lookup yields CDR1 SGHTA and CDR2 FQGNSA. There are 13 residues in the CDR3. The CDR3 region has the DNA TGTGCCAGCAGACAGGGGTGGGATGAAAAACTGTTTTTT. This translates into CASRQGWDEKLFF.

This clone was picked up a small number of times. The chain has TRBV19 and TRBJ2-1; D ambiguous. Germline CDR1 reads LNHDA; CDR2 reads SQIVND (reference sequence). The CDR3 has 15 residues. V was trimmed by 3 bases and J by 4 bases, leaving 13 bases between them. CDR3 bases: TGTGCCAGTAGTATCGGGTTGTACAAGTACAATGAGCAGTTCTTC. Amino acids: CASSIGLYKYNEQFF.

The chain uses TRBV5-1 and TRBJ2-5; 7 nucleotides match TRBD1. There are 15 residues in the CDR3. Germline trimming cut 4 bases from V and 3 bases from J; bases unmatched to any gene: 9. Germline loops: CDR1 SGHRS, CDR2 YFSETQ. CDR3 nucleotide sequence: TGCGCCAGCAGCCCGTCCGGGACAGCAAAAGAGACCCAGTACTTC. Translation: CASSPSGTAKETQYF. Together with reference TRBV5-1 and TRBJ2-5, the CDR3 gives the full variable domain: KAGVTQTPRYLIKTRGQQVTLSCSPISGHRSVSWYQQTPGQGLQFLFEYFSETQRNKGNFPGRFSGRQFSNSRSEMNVSTLELGDSALYLCASSPSGTAKETQYFGPGTRLLVL.

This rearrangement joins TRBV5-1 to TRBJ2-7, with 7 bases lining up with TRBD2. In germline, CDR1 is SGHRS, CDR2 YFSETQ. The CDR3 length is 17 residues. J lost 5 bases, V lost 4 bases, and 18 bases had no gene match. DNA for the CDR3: TGCGCCAGCAGCCCCCTGGCGGGGGACGGGCTTTACGACGAGCAGTACTTC. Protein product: CASSPLAGDGLYDEQYF.

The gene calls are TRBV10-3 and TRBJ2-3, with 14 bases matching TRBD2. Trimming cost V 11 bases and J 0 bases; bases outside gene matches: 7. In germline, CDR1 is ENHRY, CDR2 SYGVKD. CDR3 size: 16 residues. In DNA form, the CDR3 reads TGTGCCGTGGGACTAGCGGGGGCCACTAGCACAGATACGCAGTATTTT. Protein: CAVGLAGATSTDTQYF.

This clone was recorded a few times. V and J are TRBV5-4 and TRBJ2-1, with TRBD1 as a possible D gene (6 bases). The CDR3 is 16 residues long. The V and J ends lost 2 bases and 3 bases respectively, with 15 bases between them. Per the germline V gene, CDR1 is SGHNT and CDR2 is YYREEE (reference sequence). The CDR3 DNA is TGTGCCAGCAGCTTACCAGGACAGACTTTCTACAATGAGCAGTTCTTC. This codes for CASSLPGQTFYNEQFF. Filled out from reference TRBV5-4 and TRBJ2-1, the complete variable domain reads ETGVTQSPTHLIKTRGQQVTLRCSSQSGHNTVSWYQQALGQGPQFIFQYYREEENGRGNFPPRFSGLQFPNYSSELNVNALELDDSALYLCASSLPGQTFYNEQFFGPGTRLTVL.

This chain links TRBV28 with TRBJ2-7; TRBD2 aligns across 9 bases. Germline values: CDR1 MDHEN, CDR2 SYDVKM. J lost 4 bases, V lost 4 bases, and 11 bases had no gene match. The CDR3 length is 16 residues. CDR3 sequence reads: CASSSPGAAGGYEQYF. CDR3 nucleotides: TGTGCCAGCAGTTCCCCTGGAGCAGCGGGAGGATACGAGCAGTACTTC. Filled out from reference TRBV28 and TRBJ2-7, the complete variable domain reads DVKVTQSSRYLVKRTGEKVFLECVQDMDHENMFWYRQDPGLGLRLIYFSYDVKMKEKGDIPEGYSVSREKKERFSLILESASTNQTSMYLCASSSPGAAGGYEQYFGPGTRLTVT.

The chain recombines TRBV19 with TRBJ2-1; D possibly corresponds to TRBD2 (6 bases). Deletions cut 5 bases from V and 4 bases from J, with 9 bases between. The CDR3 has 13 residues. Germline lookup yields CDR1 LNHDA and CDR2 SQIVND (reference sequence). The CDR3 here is CASSVRGYNEQFF. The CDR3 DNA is TGTGCCAGTAGTGTCCGGGGGTACAATGAGCAGTTCTTC.

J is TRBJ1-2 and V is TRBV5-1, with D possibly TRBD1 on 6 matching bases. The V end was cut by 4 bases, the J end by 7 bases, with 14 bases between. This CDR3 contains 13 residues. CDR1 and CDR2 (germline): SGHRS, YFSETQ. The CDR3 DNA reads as TGCGCCAGCAGCCAACAGGGAATCTTTGGCTACACCTTC. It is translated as CASSQQGIFGYTF.

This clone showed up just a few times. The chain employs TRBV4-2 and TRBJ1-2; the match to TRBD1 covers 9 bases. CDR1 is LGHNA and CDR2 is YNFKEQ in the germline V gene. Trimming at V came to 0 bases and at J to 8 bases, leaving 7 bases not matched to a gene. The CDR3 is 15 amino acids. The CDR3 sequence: CASSQDQGQGRGYTF. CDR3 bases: TGTGCCAGCAGCCAAGATCAGGGACAGGGAAGAGGCTACACCTTC.

The CDR3 reads CASSPEMNTEAFF. The CDR3, as DNA: TGTGCCAGCAGTCCTGAGATGAACACTGAAGCTTTCTTT. The rearrangement joins TRBV2 to TRBJ1-1; D is uncertain. CDR1 is SNHLY, CDR2 FYNNEI, per germline. The CDR3 length is 13 residues. V was cut by 5 bases and J by 0 bases, with 7 bases left in between.

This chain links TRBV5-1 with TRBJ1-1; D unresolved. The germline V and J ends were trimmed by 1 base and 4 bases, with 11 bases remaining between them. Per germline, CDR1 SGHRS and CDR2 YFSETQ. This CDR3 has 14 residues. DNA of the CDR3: TGCGCCAGCAGCTTGTTGGGCCCCACCACTGAAGCTTTCTTT. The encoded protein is CASSLLGPTTEAFF.

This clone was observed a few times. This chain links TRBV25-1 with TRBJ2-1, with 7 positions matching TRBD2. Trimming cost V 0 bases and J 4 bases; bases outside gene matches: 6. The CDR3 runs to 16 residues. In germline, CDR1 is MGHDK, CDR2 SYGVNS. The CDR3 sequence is CASSEYRGSVYNEQFF. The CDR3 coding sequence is TGTGCCAGCAGTGAATATCGCGGGAGCGTATACAATGAGCAGTTCTTC.

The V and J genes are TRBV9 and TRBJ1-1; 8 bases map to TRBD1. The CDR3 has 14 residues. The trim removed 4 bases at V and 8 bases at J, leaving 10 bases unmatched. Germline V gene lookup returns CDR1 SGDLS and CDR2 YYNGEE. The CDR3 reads CASSTRPTGGEAFF. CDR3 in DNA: TGTGCCAGCAGCACCCGACCCACAGGGGGGGAAGCTTTCTTT.

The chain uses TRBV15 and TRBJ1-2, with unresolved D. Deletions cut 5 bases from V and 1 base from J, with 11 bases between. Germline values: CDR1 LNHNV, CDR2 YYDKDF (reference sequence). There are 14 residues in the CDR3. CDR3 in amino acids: CATSPRRVNYGYTF. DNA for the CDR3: TGTGCCACCAGCCCCCGTCGAGTTAACTATGGCTACACCTTC.

The CDR3, as DNA: TGTGCCTGGAGTGTAACTAGCGGTCCCTACGAGCAGTACTTC. This translates into CAWSVTSGPYEQYF. The V call is TRBV30, the J call TRBJ2-7; TRBD2 aligns across 8 bases. CDR1 is GTSNPN, CDR2 SVGIG, per germline (reference sequence). After removal of 0 bases from V and 2 bases from J, the junction contained 3 bases not matched to a gene. This CDR3 comprises 14 residues. Full variable domain (outside the CDR3, taken from reference TRBV30 and TRBJ2-7): SQTIHQWPATLVQPVGSPLSLECTVEGTSNPNLYWYRQAAGRGLQLLFYSVGIGQISSEVPQNLSASRPQDRQFILSSKKLLLSDSGFYLCAWSVTSGPYEQYFGPGTRLTVT.

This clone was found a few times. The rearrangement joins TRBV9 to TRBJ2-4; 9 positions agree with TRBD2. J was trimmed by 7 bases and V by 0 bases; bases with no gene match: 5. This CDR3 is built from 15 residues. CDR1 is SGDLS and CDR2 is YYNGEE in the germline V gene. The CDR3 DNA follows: TGTGCCAGCAGCGTAGTGGCGGGGGGGTTGAACATTCAGTACTTC. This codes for CASSVVAGGLNIQYF.

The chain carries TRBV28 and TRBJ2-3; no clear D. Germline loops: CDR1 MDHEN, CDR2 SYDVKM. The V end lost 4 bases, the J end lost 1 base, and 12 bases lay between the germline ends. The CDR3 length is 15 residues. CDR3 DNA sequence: TGTGCCAGCAGTTCGACTCCGACCGGCACAGATACGCAGTATTTT. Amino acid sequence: CASSSTPTGTDTQYF.

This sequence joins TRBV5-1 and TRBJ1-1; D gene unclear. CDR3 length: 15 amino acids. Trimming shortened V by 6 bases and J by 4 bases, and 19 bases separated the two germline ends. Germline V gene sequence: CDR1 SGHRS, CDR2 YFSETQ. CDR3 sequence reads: CASTSRPGRTTEAFF. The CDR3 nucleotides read TGCGCCAGCACCTCCCGACCGGGAAGGACCACTGAAGCTTTCTTT.

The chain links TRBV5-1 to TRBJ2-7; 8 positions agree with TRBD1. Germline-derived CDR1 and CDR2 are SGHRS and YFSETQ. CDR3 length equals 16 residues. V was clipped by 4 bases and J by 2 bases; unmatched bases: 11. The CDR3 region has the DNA TGCGCCAGCAGCACCTACGGACAGGGAGGCGCCTACGAGCAGTACTTC. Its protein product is CASSTYGQGGAYEQYF. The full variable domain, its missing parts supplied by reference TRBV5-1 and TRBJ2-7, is KAGVTQTPRYLIKTRGQQVTLSCSPISGHRSVSWYQQTPGQGLQFLFEYFSETQRNKGNFPGRFSGRQFSNSRSEMNVSTLELGDSALYLCASSTYGQGGAYEQYFGPGTRLTVT.

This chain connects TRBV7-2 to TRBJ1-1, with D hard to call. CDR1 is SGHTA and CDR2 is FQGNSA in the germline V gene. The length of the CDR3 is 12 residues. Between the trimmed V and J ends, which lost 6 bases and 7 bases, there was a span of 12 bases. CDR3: CASSSAELEAFF. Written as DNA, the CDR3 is TGTGCCAGCAGTAGTGCGGAGCTTGAAGCTTTCTTT.

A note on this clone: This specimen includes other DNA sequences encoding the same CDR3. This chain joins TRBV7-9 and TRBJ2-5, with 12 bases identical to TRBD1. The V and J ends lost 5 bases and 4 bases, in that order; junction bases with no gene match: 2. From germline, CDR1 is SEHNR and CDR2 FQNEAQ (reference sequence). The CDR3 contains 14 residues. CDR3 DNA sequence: TGTGCCAGCAGCCGGGACAGGGGGCGAGAGACCCAGTACTTC. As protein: CASSRDRGRETQYF.

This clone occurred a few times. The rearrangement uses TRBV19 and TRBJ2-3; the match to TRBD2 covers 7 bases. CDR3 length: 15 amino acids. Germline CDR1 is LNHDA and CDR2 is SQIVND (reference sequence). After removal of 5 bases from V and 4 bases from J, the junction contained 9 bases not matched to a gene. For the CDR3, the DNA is TGTGCCAGTAGTTCCGCAAGCGGGATGTCAGATACGCAGTATTTT. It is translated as CASSSASGMSDTQYF.

CDR3 sequence (DNA): TGCAGCGTTGTAGCCGTAGCCAAAAACATTCAGTACTTC. Its protein product is CSVVAVAKNIQYF. V gene TRBV29-1 combines with J gene TRBJ2-4; D is uncertain. V lost 4 bases and J lost 0, with 7 bases in between. The CDR3 length is 13 residues. In germline, CDR1 is SQVTM, CDR2 ANQGSEA.

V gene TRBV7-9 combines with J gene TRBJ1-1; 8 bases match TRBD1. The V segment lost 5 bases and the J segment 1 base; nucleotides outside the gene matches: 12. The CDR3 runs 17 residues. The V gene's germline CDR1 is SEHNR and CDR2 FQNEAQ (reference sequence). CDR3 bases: TGTGCCAGCAGCAGATTTACAGGGGGGAAAAGGAACACTGAAGCTTTCTTT. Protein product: CASSRFTGGKRNTEAFF.

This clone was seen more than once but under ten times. The chain's CDR3 is CASTNQGLSGNTIYF. The CDR3 nucleotides are TGCGCCAGCACCAACCAGGGGCTTTCTGGAAACACCATATATTTT. The chain has TRBV5-1 and TRBJ1-3, with D perhaps TRBD1 (6 bases). CDR3 length equals 15 residues. The germline V gene encodes CDR1 SGHRS and CDR2 YFSETQ. The ends were cut back, 6 bases at V and 1 base at J, with 14 bases in the middle.

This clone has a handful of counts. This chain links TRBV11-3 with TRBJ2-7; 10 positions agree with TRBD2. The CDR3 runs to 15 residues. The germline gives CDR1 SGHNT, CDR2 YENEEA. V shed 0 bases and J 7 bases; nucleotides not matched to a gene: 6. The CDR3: CASSLDLAGEREQYF. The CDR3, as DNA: TGTGCCAGCAGCTTAGATCTAGCGGGAGAGAGGGAGCAGTACTTC.

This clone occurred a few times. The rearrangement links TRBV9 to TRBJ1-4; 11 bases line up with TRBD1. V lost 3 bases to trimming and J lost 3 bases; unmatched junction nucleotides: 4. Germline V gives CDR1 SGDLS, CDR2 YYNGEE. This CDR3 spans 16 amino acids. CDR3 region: CASSADRGPANEKLFF. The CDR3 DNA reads TGTGCCAGCAGCGCGGACAGGGGGCCGGCTAATGAAAAACTGTTTTTT.

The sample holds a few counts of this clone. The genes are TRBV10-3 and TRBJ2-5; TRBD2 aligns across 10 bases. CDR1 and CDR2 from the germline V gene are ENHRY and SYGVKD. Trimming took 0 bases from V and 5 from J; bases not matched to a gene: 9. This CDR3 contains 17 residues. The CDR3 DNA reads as TGTGCCATCAGTGAGTCGAGCGGGAGGGCGGGAACGGAGACCCAGTACTTC. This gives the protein CAISESSGRAGTETQYF.

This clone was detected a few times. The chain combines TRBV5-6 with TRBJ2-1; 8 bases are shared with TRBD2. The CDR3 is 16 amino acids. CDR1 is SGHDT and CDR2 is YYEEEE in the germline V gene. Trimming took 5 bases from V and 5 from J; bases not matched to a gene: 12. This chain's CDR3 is CASRRAGLVTNNEQFF. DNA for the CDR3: TGTGCCAGCAGGCGGGCGGGACTAGTTACCAACAATGAGCAGTTCTTC. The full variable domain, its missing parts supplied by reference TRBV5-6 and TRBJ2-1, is DAGVTQSPTHLIKTRGQQVTLRCSPKSGHDTVSWYQQALGQGPQFIFQYYEEEERQRGNFPDRFSGHQFPNYSSELNVNALLLGDSALYLCASRRAGLVTNNEQFFGPGTRLTVL.